This T cell receptor (beta chain) is drawn from a study of T cell responses to AZD1222 COVID-19 vaccine. Study findings and constraints: Sampling that yielded the repertoires occurred only after the peak T cell response. Among vaccine-associated CD4 TCRs, coverage spanned spike, with dominance at 160-218 and 743-854. Seropositive status at baseline applied to only 6 or 7 AZD1222 recipients.

The ends were cut back, 6 bases at V and 4 bases at J, with 16 bases in the middle. The CDR3 is 15 residues long. Germline values: CDR1 MDHEN, CDR2 SYDVKM. A remark on this clone: The target antigen is unknown.

Both about-4-week and about-12-week second-dose recipients were combined. This table comes from immunoSEQ multiplex PCR, and its TCRdb copy is limited to in-frame clones, with some not included. Of 180,000 or so clones detected, about 90% appear once; the ten largest clones hold around 1.3%. The clonotype was recovered from an adult who received the AZD1222 COVID-19 vaccine. The chain links TRBV28 to TRBJ1-5; D not certain. This specimen consisted of peripheral blood, obtained 28 days after the second AZD1222 dose. CDR3 sequence reads: CASRPQVRQNQPQHF. The CDR3 DNA follows: TGTGCCAGCAGACCCCAGGTACGCCAAAATCAGCCCCAGCATTTT. Based on the CDR3 plus reference TRBV28 and TRBJ1-5, the full variable domain is DVKVTQSSRYLVKRTGEKVFLECVQDMDHENMFWYRQDPGLGLRLIYFSYDVKMKEKGDIPEGYSVSREKKERFSLILESASTNQTSMYLCASRPQVRQNQPQHFGDGTRLSIL.